The 27 T cell receptor beta chains listed next were all sequenced from one sample in a study of cytomegalovirus exposure and HLA in healthy donors. This PCR relied on a set of 60 Vbeta primers and 13 Jbeta primers. Profiling relied on immunoSEQ multiplex PCR, and the TCRdb table lists in-frame clones only, not all of them. The table records 200,000 to 250,000 clones, 65% to 85% of them present only once. The material sequenced was PBMCs. The source is a man aged 25-45 years in good health and CMV-seronegative.

J is TRBJ1-1 and V is TRBV6-1; 7 nucleotides match TRBD1. The CDR3 extends over 15 amino acids. Germline V CDR1 and CDR2: MNHNS, SASEGT. Germline trimming cut 7 bases from V and 0 bases from J; bases unmatched to any gene: 8. The CDR3 nucleotides read TGTGCCAGCACCCCGGGACAGACACTGAACACTGAAGCTTTCTTT. Amino acids: CASTPGQTLNTEAFF.

The chain employs TRBV9 and TRBJ2-3; TRBD2 aligns across 7 bases. This CDR3 has 15 residues. Germline trimming cut 4 bases from V and 0 bases from J; bases unmatched to any gene: 5. Germline V CDR1 and CDR2: SGDLS, YYNGEE. CDR3 region: CASSPPGGSTDTQYF. The CDR3, as DNA: TGTGCCAGCAGCCCTCCCGGGGGGAGCACAGATACGCAGTATTTT.

The chain combines TRBV10-2 with TRBJ2-3; 10 bases agree with TRBD2. Germline trimming cut 6 bases from V and 2 bases from J; bases unmatched to any gene: 5. There are 15 residues in the CDR3. Germline-derived CDR1 and CDR2 are WSHSY and SAAADI. In DNA, the CDR3 is TGCGCCAGCAGCGATCTAGCGGGGGCCACAGATACGCAGTATTTT. The encoded protein is CASSDLAGATDTQYF.

This clone was detected only a few times. This chain uses TRBV2 with TRBJ1-3; D is possibly TRBD1 (5 bases). The germline V gene has CDR1 SNHLY and CDR2 FYNNEI. CDR3 length: 14 amino acids. V was cut by 2 bases and J by 2 bases, with 7 bases left in between. The CDR3: CASSEPRAGNTIYF. The CDR3, as DNA: TGTGCCAGCAGTGAACCCAGGGCTGGAAACACCATATATTTT.

This clone has just one count. The junction does not match germline at one end; this may be a read error. The gene calls are TRBV7-9 and TRBJ1-1, with 7 positions matching TRBD1. This CDR3 comprises 13 residues. Germline assignment: CDR1 SEHNR and CDR2 FQNEAQ (reference sequence). DNA of the CDR3: TGTGCCAGCAGATTAGAAGGGGGCGCTGAAGCTTTCTTT. It specifies CASRLEGGAEAFF.

This clone was recorded only once. This chain uses TRBV7-9 with TRBJ2-2, with 10 bases lining up with TRBD1. The germline V gene has CDR1 SEHNR and CDR2 FQNEAQ (reference sequence). The CDR3 sequence is 14 residues long. V was clipped by 5 bases and J by 6 bases; unmatched bases: 3. The chain's CDR3 is CASSGTGVAGELFF. The CDR3 DNA is TGTGCCAGCAGCGGGACAGGGGTCGCCGGGGAGCTGTTTTTT.

J is TRBJ2-3 and V is TRBV6-1; D is perhaps TRBD1 (6 bases). Trimming cost V 3 bases and J 1 base, with 11 bases left between them. The CDR3 sequence is 15 residues long. In germline, CDR1 is MNHNS, CDR2 SASEGT. This CDR3 reads CASSDRGRGTDTQYF. As DNA, the CDR3 is TGTGCCAGCAGTGACAGGGGACGGGGCACAGATACGCAGTATTTT.

V gene TRBV9 combines with J gene TRBJ2-5, with TRBD1 identical over 10 bases. The CDR3 spans 14 residues. Germline V lookup: CDR1 SGDLS, CDR2 YYNGEE. V lost 3 bases to trimming and J lost 4 bases; unmatched junction nucleotides: 3. CDR3 amino acids: CASSATGGAETQYF. The CDR3 nucleotides read TGTGCCAGCAGCGCGACAGGGGGCGCAGAGACCCAGTACTTC. Based on the CDR3 plus reference TRBV9 and TRBJ2-5, the full variable domain is DSGVTQTPKHLITATGQRVTLRCSPRSGDLSVYWYQQSLDQGLQFLIQYYNGEERAKGNILERFSAQQFPDLHSELNLSSLELGDSALYFCASSATGGAETQYFGPGTRLLVL.

V usage is TRBV10-1 and J usage is TRBJ1-5; D is unclear. Trimming removed 5 bases at V and 2 bases at J, with 10 bases between. The CDR3 is 14 amino acids. Germline V gene sequence: CDR1 WNHNN, CDR2 SYGVQD (reference sequence). DNA of the CDR3: TGCGCCAGCAGTATGCCTGAGGGCAATCAGCCCCAGCATTTT. It specifies CASSMPEGNQPQHF.

This CDR3 reads CASSPGQPTYEQYF. The CDR3 coding sequence is TGTGCCAGCAGTCCGGGACAGCCTACCTACGAGCAGTACTTC. The rearrangement uses TRBV7-2 and TRBJ2-7, with 7 positions matching TRBD1. Germline trimming cut 6 bases from V and 2 bases from J; bases unmatched to any gene: 7. The CDR3 runs to 14 residues. Germline CDR1 and CDR2: SGHTA and FQGNSA.

This clone is a singleton in its sample. The rearrangement joins TRBV7-2 to TRBJ2-3; 8 bases map to TRBD1. The CDR3 contains 15 residues. CDR1 and CDR2 from the germline V gene are SGHTA and FQGNSA. With 5 bases clipped from V and 0 bases from J, the junction kept 4 bases outside the gene matches. The CDR3 loop reads CASSLRTGSTDTQYF. The CDR3 coding sequence is TGTGCCAGCAGCCTCAGGACAGGGAGCACAGATACGCAGTATTTT.

Only a few counts were recorded for this clone. The chain recombines TRBV10-2 with TRBJ2-1; 9 bases agree with TRBD1. Germline loops: CDR1 WSHSY, CDR2 SAAADI. After removal of 6 bases from V and 2 bases from J, the junction contained 5 bases not matched to a gene. The CDR3 loop spans 15 amino acids. CDR3 protein: CASSGQGSPYNEQFF. CDR3 in DNA: TGCGCCAGCAGCGGACAGGGGTCCCCCTACAATGAGCAGTTCTTC.

The V and J genes are TRBV13 and TRBJ2-3, with 8 bases matching TRBD2. Germline lookup yields CDR1 PRHDT and CDR2 FYEKMQ (reference sequence). The length of the CDR3 is 15 residues. V trimming: 0 bases; J trimming: 6 bases; junction bases outside the gene matches: 5. The CDR3 bases are TGTGCCAGCAGCTTAGGACCGGGGGGGTCCGATACGCAGTATTTT. Protein product: CASSLGPGGSDTQYF.

The V call is TRBV9, the J call TRBJ2-5; D may be TRBD1 (5 bases). The V end lost 1 base, the J end lost 3 bases, and 16 bases lay between the germline ends. The CDR3 runs 16 residues. From germline, CDR1 is SGDLS and CDR2 YYNGEE. The DNA of the CDR3 is TGTGCCAGCAGCGTATCAACAGGCCGAATGGAAGAGACCCAGTACTTC. Translated: CASSVSTGRMEETQYF.

The chain joins TRBV28 to TRBJ2-3; D gene ambiguous. The CDR3 runs 17 residues. Germline assignment: CDR1 MDHEN and CDR2 SYDVKM. V was pared by 5 bases and J by 4 bases, with 22 bases between. CDR3 nucleotide sequence: TGTGCCAGCAGTACCTGGTTGGCGGAGTTCGGCCCAGATACGCAGTATTTT. Amino acid sequence: CASSTWLAEFGPDTQYF.

In this sample, this clone turned up once. The V call is TRBV6-7, the J call TRBJ2-5, with TRBD1 identical over 9 bases. TRBV6-7 falls under the ORF class, with uncertain function. This CDR3 spans 18 amino acids. V lost 0 bases, J lost 6 bases, and 14 bases stayed unmatched. The CDR3, as DNA: TGTGCCAGCAGTTACTCACCCTTTGACAGGGGGTCCGCAAAGACCCAGTACTTC. Translation gives CASSYSPFDRGSAKTQYF.

V is TRBV19 and J is TRBJ2-7; D is perhaps TRBD2 (5 bases). Germline CDR1 is LNHDA and CDR2 is SQIVND (reference sequence). V was trimmed by 9 bases and J by 1 base, leaving 13 bases between them. The CDR3 length is 13 residues. Here the CDR3 DNA reads TGTGCCAGAGCCTGGACTGCTTCCTACGAGCAGTACTTC. Translated: CARAWTASYEQYF.

Note on this clone: A junction end diverges from the germline sequence, so it may reflect a read error. CDR3 DNA sequence: TGTGCCAGTAGTATTGGGACAGGGGGGTACGGGGCCAGCGTCCTGACTTTC. Translation gives CASSIGTGGYGASVLTF. This rearrangement joins TRBV19 to TRBJ2-6, with TRBD1 matching over 11 bases. Germline values: CDR1 LNHDA, CDR2 SQIVND (reference sequence). The CDR3 consists of 17 residues.

The chain combines TRBV28 with TRBJ1-2; D may be TRBD1 (6 bases). CDR3 length equals 15 residues. Germline CDR1 is MDHEN and CDR2 is SYDVKM. Trimming took 6 bases from V and 6 from J, leaving 20 bases between them. DNA for the CDR3: TGTGCCAGCAGCGGGATGATGGCGGGGGCCCATGGCTACACCTTC. This gives the protein CASSGMMAGAHGYTF.

The chain is built from TRBV5-4 and TRBJ1-2; the match to TRBD1 covers 7 bases. Germline V CDR1 and CDR2: SGHNT, YYREEE (reference sequence). CDR3 size: 17 residues. V shed 3 bases and J 3 bases; nucleotides not matched to a gene: 14. The CDR3 region is CASSSPFVGTADYGYTF. In DNA, the CDR3 is TGTGCCAGCAGCTCCCCCTTCGTTGGGACAGCCGACTATGGCTACACCTTC.

The chain couples TRBV4-1 to TRBJ2-7; the D gene is possibly TRBD2 (5 bases). CDR1 is MGHRA, CDR2 YSYEKL, per germline. V was clipped by 2 bases and J by 6 bases, with 11 bases between them. The CDR3 spans 13 residues. CDR3: CASSQKAAGEQYF. The CDR3 region has the DNA TGCGCCAGCAGCCAAAAAGCGGCCGGCGAGCAGTACTTC.

In its sample, this clone was seen once. The chain recombines TRBV29-1 with TRBJ1-2; tentative D call: TRBD1 (5 bases). CDR1 SQVTM and CDR2 ANQGSEA come from the germline V gene. V was pared by 7 bases and J by 3 bases, with 21 bases between. The CDR3 has 15 residues. The CDR3 region is CSAPGGGSKDYGYTF. Written as DNA, the CDR3 is TGCAGCGCCCCCGGGGGTGGGTCTAAGGACTATGGCTACACCTTC. Full variable domain (missing parts from reference TRBV29-1 and TRBJ1-2): SAVISQKPSRDICQRGTSLTIQCQVDSQVTMMFWYRQQPGQSLTLIATANQGSEATYESGFVIDKFPISRPNLTFSTLTVSNMSPEDSSIYLCSAPGGGSKDYGYTFGSGTRLTVV.

The rearrangement joins TRBV5-5 to TRBJ1-1; possible D gene TRBD1, 5 bases. This CDR3 is 16 amino acids long. The V and J ends lost 0 bases and 0 bases respectively, with 12 bases between them. Per germline, CDR1 SGHKS and CDR2 YYEKEE (reference sequence). Here the CDR3 reads CASSLGSWGMNTEAFF. The CDR3 coding sequence is TGTGCCAGCAGCTTGGGCAGCTGGGGCATGAACACTGAAGCTTTCTTT. Based on the CDR3 plus reference TRBV5-5 and TRBJ1-1, the full variable domain is DAGVTQSPTHLIKTRGQQVTLRCSPISGHKSVSWYQQVLGQGPQFIFQYYEKEERGRGNFPDRFSARQFPNYSSELNVNALLLGDSALYLCASSLGSWGMNTEAFFGQGTRLTVV.

The V call is TRBV28, the J call TRBJ1-1, with D perhaps TRBD1 (6 bases). CDR3 length: 14 amino acids. Trimming stripped 2 bases from V and 3 bases from J, with 10 bases between. Germline assignment: CDR1 MDHEN and CDR2 SYDVKM. The DNA for the CDR3 is TGTGCCAGCAGTTTAGGAGGGGGGGACACTGAAGCTTTCTTT. As protein: CASSLGGGDTEAFF.

This clone was seen more than once but under ten times. The chain carries TRBV29-1 and TRBJ2-6; 12 bases are a match to TRBD1. The CDR3 spans 16 residues. With V trimmed by 6 bases and J by 1 base, 4 bases remained unmatched. Germline V gives CDR1 SQVTM, CDR2 ANQGSEA. The CDR3 here is CSVGTGGGSGANVLTF. The CDR3 DNA follows: TGCAGCGTCGGGACAGGGGGCGGTTCTGGGGCCAACGTCCTGACTTTC.

This clone was observed a single time. DNA of the CDR3: TGTGCCAGCAGCTCGGGAGCGGGGGGATCTGAGACCCAGTACTTC. It encodes CASSSGAGGSETQYF. The gene calls are TRBV7-9 and TRBJ2-5, with TRBD2 matching over 9 bases. The V gene end was trimmed by 4 bases and the J gene end by 5 bases; junction bases not matched to a gene: 8. Per germline, CDR1 SEHNR and CDR2 FQNEAQ (reference sequence). This CDR3 has 15 amino acids.

The chain joins TRBV19 to TRBJ1-5; D uncertain. CDR3 length: 14 amino acids. Germline V gene sequence: CDR1 LNHDA, CDR2 SQIVND (reference sequence). Trimming shortened V by 9 bases and J by 2 bases, and 14 bases separated the two germline ends. CDR3 sequence reads: CASRAFEGNQPQHF. For the CDR3, the DNA is TGTGCCAGCCGAGCCTTCGAGGGCAATCAGCCCCAGCATTTT.